These 30 T cell receptor beta chains originate from one sample sequenced in a study of T-cell memory formation after mild COVID-19. One entry per CDR3 protein results from TCRdb running MiXCR on the 5' RACE reads. The sample shows a few hundred thousand distinct CDR3 sequences, 18% of them seen only once. The sequenced sample consisted of PBMCs or a T cell subset sorted from them (not recorded which). These receptors all stem from a man in his late teens or twenties who had mild COVID-19 (a few samples of this study predate the infection). Cell type and time point are not known.

The V call is TRBV6-2 or TRBV6-3, the J call TRBJ2-2; D is ambiguous. CDR3 length: 16 amino acids. With 2 bases removed from V and 6 bases from J, the gap between germline ends came to 16 bases. Germline CDR1 and CDR2: MNHEY and SVGEGT. The CDR3, as DNA: TGTGCCAGCAGTTACGCTAGTTCCCCTTTCTCCGGGGAGCTGTTTTTT. It is translated as CASSYASSPFSGELFF.

The CDR3: CASSGGPGRSETQYF. The DNA for the CDR3 is TGTGCCAGCAGCGGAGGGCCAGGGCGGAGCGAGACCCAGTACTTC. The V and J genes are TRBV7-2 and TRBJ2-5; D might be TRBD2 (6 bases). Germline V CDR1 and CDR2: SGHTA, FQGNSA. V gave up 5 bases and J gave up 5 bases, with 18 bases separating them. This CDR3 is built from 15 residues.

The chain links TRBV5-1 to TRBJ2-1; 8 bases fit TRBD2. The CDR3 covers 15 residues. V lost 7 bases and J lost 0; bases outside the gene matches: 6. Germline CDR1 reads SGHRS; CDR2 reads YFSETQ. The CDR3 here is CASGRAGASYNEQFF. The CDR3 bases are TGCGCCAGCGGTCGAGCGGGGGCCTCCTACAATGAGCAGTTCTTC.

This chain connects TRBV5-4 to TRBJ2-7; 13 bases are shared with TRBD2. V was pared by 4 bases and J by 4 bases, with 8 bases of the junction left unmatched. This CDR3 contains 16 residues. Looked up from germline, CDR1 is SGHNT and CDR2 is YYREEE (reference sequence). CDR3 residues: CASSPGGTSGAYEQYV. CDR3 coding DNA: TGTGCCAGCAGCCCCGGAGGGACTAGCGGGGCTTACGAGCAGTACGTC.

The gene calls are TRBV20-1 and TRBJ2-1; 7 bases agree with TRBD2. Unmatched junction bases numbered 6, after V lost 3 bases and J lost 1 base. The CDR3 has 15 amino acids. Germline lookup yields CDR1 DFQATT and CDR2 SNEGSKA (reference sequence). CDR3 bases: TGCAGTGCTAGTGCCCCGGGACTATCCTACAATGAGCAGTTCTTC. It yields the protein CSASAPGLSYNEQFF.

The rearrangement links TRBV2 to TRBJ1-5, with D hard to call. V was cut by 6 bases and J by 6 bases, with 12 bases left in between. Germline V gene lookup returns CDR1 SNHLY and CDR2 FYNNEI. The CDR3 length is 13 residues. This chain's CDR3 is CASRREDIQPQHF. The CDR3 DNA follows: TGTGCCAGCAGGCGGGAAGACATTCAGCCCCAGCATTTT.

V and J are TRBV3-1 and TRBJ2-3; 13 bases align to TRBD2. The CDR3 length is 15 residues. The V segment lost 5 bases and the J segment 4 bases; nucleotides outside the gene matches: 3. CDR1 and CDR2 (germline): LGHDT, YNNKEL (reference sequence). The CDR3 nucleotides read TGTGCCAGCAGCAGGGGACTAGCGGGGTCAGATACGCAGTATTTT. It translates to CASSRGLAGSDTQYF.

This clonotype was counted many times. The rearrangement joins TRBV25-1 to TRBJ2-5, with D perhaps given as TRBD1 or TRBD2 (6 bases each). V was shortened by 1 base and J by 6 bases, with 9 bases between the two germline ends. Germline V gives CDR1 MGHDK, CDR2 SYGVNS. This CDR3 has 13 amino acids. CDR3 DNA sequence: TGTGCCAGCAGTGAATGGGGGGCGCAGACCCAGTACTTC. Its protein is CASSEWGAQTQYF.

CDR3 DNA: TGTGCCAGCAGAACTCAGGGGGTCGGCGTCCAGCATTTT. It translates to CASRTQGVGVQHF. This chain joins TRBV6-5 and TRBJ1-5, with TRBD1 identical over 7 bases. CDR1 MNHEY and CDR2 SVGAGI come from the germline V gene. The CDR3 covers 13 residues. Trimming at V came to 6 bases and at J to 12 bases, leaving 11 bases not matched to a gene.

This clonotype was seen a few times. Here the CDR3 DNA reads TGTGCCAGCAGCCAAAGCCCCTCCGGTAACCAAGAGACCCAGTACTTC. Protein product: CASSQSPSGNQETQYF. The rearrangement joins TRBV4-2 to TRBJ2-5; D is ambiguous. Germline lookup yields CDR1 LGHNA and CDR2 YNFKEQ. This CDR3 has 16 residues. V lost 2 bases, J lost 0 bases, and 13 bases lay in between.

This clonotype was seen a handful of times. J is TRBJ1-6 and V is TRBV20-1; 9 positions match TRBD1. The germline V gene encodes CDR1 DFQATT and CDR2 SNEGSKA (reference sequence). This CDR3 comprises 15 residues. Trimming removed 0 bases from V and 9 bases from J; junction bases left unmatched: 6. DNA of the CDR3: TGCAGTGCTAGAGACCCCGGACAGGGGAGTTCACCCCTCCACTTT. Translated: CSARDPGQGSSPLHF.

The chain couples TRBV29-1 to TRBJ2-5; either TRBD1 or TRBD2 may fit D (5 bases each). CDR3 length equals 12 residues. CDR1 and CDR2 (germline): SQVTM, ANQGSEA. V was clipped by 6 bases and J by 5 bases, with 13 bases between them. As DNA, the CDR3 is TGCAGCGTGAAAAAGGGGACGGAGACCCAGTACTTC. This gives the protein CSVKKGTETQYF.

The rearrangement links TRBV7-2 to TRBJ2-3; D gene uncertain. This CDR3 has 15 residues. The V and J ends lost 1 base and 2 bases respectively, with 10 bases between them. The V gene's germline CDR1 is SGHTA and CDR2 FQGNSA. As DNA, the CDR3 is TGTGCCAGCAGCTTAGTGGGTGCGACCACAGATACGCAGTATTTT. It is translated as CASSLVGATTDTQYF.

The rearrangement uses TRBV2 and TRBJ2-7; D not resolved. CDR1 and CDR2 from the germline V gene are SNHLY and FYNNEI. CDR3 length: 11 amino acids. Deletions cut 0 bases from V and 3 bases from J, with 0 bases between. DNA for the CDR3: TGTGCCAGCAGTGAAGCCTACGAGCAGTACGTC. It specifies CASSEAYEQYV.

The rearrangement uses TRBV20-1 and TRBJ1-3; D is undetermined. Germline CDR1 reads DFQATT; CDR2 reads SNEGSKA (reference sequence). Trimming shortened V by 3 bases and J by 2 bases, and 5 bases separated the two germline ends. The CDR3 is 12 amino acids. DNA for the CDR3: TGCAGTGCTAGGACGGCTGGAAACACCATATATTTT. Its translation: CSARTAGNTIYF.

A few counts support this clonotype. The chain employs TRBV28 and TRBJ2-5; the D is unclear. The V gene's germline CDR1 is MDHEN and CDR2 SYDVKM. V lost 8 bases and J lost 6, with 10 bases in between. The CDR3 is 11 amino acids. CDR3 sequence reads: CASAFSQTQYF. CDR3 nucleotide sequence: TGTGCCAGCGCTTTTTCTCAGACCCAGTACTTC.

This clonotype was counted at least ten times. The rearrangement uses TRBV12-3 or TRBV12-4 and TRBJ2-7, with 7 bases that match TRBD1. The J segment lost 3 bases and the V segment lost 6 bases, leaving 17 bases of the junction unmatched. This CDR3 region has 17 residues. The CDR3 DNA is TGTGCCAGCAGGCCTAACCGACAGGGTGTAGGGGACTACGAGCAGTACTTC. Protein sequence: CASRPNRQGVGDYEQYF.

Only a few counts were recorded for this clonotype. V and J are TRBV4-1 and TRBJ1-2, with D tentatively TRBD1 (5 bases). The V and J ends lost 0 bases and 3 bases respectively, with 11 bases between them. Germline V gives CDR1 MGHRA, CDR2 YSYEKL. This CDR3 is built from 15 residues. The CDR3 DNA reads as TGCGCCAGCAGCCAAGAAACGGGGGGGGACTATGGCTACACCTTC. This encodes CASSQETGGDYGYTF.

The chain links TRBV5-1 to TRBJ1-5; D might be TRBD1 (6 bases). The V end lost 3 bases, the J end lost 2 bases, and 12 bases lay between the germline ends. CDR3 length: 15 residues. Per germline, CDR1 SGHRS and CDR2 YFSETQ. The CDR3 nucleotides are TGCGCCAGCAGCTCAGGGGTCGGCGGCAATCAGCCCCAGCATTTT. This sequence encodes CASSSGVGGNQPQHF.

This chain joins TRBV4-3 and TRBJ1-5; a weak D match, TRBD1 (5 bases). This CDR3 has 14 residues. Germline V CDR1 and CDR2: LGHNA, YSLEER. With 3 bases removed from V and 1 base from J, the gap between germline ends came to 7 bases. CDR3 in amino acids: CASSHQGSNQPQHF. The CDR3 nucleotides are TGCGCCAGCAGCCACCAGGGAAGCAATCAGCCCCAGCATTTT.

This clonotype was counted a few times. V gene TRBV4-2 combines with J gene TRBJ2-1, with TRBD2 identical over 8 bases. CDR3 length: 14 residues. J lost 4 bases, V lost 6 bases, and 5 bases had no gene match. Germline values: CDR1 LGHNA, CDR2 YNFKEQ. CDR3 protein: CASSAGGRYNEQFF. Written as DNA, the CDR3 is TGTGCCAGCAGTGCGGGGGGCCGGTACAATGAGCAGTTCTTC.

In its sample, this clonotype was seen a few times. This chain links TRBV5-1 with TRBJ2-7, with D possibly matching TRBD2 (7 bases). The CDR3 sequence is 15 residues long. The germline V gene encodes CDR1 SGHRS and CDR2 YFSETQ. The V end lost 4 bases, the J end lost 3 bases, and 17 bases lay between the germline ends. DNA of the CDR3: TGCGCCAGCAGCCGCTACAGGGAGGGGATCTACGAGCAGTACTTC. It translates to CASSRYREGIYEQYF.

This clonotype was counted between two and nine times. V usage is TRBV7-9 and J usage is TRBJ1-3, with D unclear. The CDR3 is made up of 14 amino acids. Germline CDR1 SEHNR, CDR2 FQNEAQ (reference sequence). V gave up 3 bases and J gave up 4 bases, with 10 bases separating them. The CDR3 nucleotides are TGTGCCAGCAGCTTTACAGAGGCAGGAAACACCATATATTTT. Translation: CASSFTEAGNTIYF.

The chain links TRBV13 to TRBJ2-1; no definite D call. CDR1 is PRHDT, CDR2 FYEKMQ, per germline (reference sequence). V was pared by 5 bases and J by 5 bases, with 10 bases between. CDR3 length: 13 amino acids. CDR3 DNA: TGTGCCAGCAGCGCCCGGATTCACAATGAGCAGTTCTTC. Translation gives CASSARIHNEQFF.

This clonotype was counted ten times or more. The rearrangement links TRBV5-1 to TRBJ1-1; 7 bases are shared with TRBD1. Germline lookup yields CDR1 SGHRS and CDR2 YFSETQ. The length of the CDR3 is 13 residues. V lost 5 bases and J lost 8; bases outside the gene matches: 9. CDR3 DNA: TGCGCCAGCAGGCTCCTACAGGGGAGCGAAGCTTTCTTT. Protein product: CASRLLQGSEAFF.

The V and J genes are TRBV6-5 and TRBJ2-3, with 10 bases matching TRBD2. The germline V gene encodes CDR1 MNHEY and CDR2 SVGAGI. V was pared by 0 bases and J by 1 base, with 1 base of the junction left unmatched. This CDR3 is built from 16 residues. In nucleotides, the CDR3 is TGTGCCAGCAGTTACTCCCTAGCGGGGGGCACAGATACGCAGTATTTT. As protein: CASSYSLAGGTDTQYF.

The genes are TRBV7-8 and TRBJ1-1; tentatively, D is TRBD1 (6 bases). Trimming took 3 bases from V and 4 from J, leaving 12 bases between them. CDR3 length equals 14 residues. Germline V CDR1 and CDR2: SGHVS, FQNEAQ. The CDR3 protein is CASSFSGQFTEAFF. The DNA of the CDR3 is TGTGCCAGCAGCTTTTCCGGACAGTTCACTGAAGCTTTCTTT.

This clonotype was seen a few times. The J gene is TRBJ2-1, the V gene TRBV7-2; D is unresolved. The length of the CDR3 is 16 residues. Trimming took off 0 bases at V and 0 bases at J, with 9 bases between the two ends. Germline loops: CDR1 SGHTA, CDR2 FQGNSA. CDR3 protein: CASSLAPHGSYNEQFF. CDR3 nucleotide sequence: TGTGCCAGCAGCTTAGCACCCCACGGCTCCTACAATGAGCAGTTCTTC.

This clonotype was seen more than once but under ten times. This sequence joins TRBV4-3 and TRBJ1-2; D is uncertain. V was pared by 4 bases and J by 4 bases, with 10 bases between. The germline gives CDR1 LGHNA, CDR2 YSLEER. The CDR3 runs 13 residues. The CDR3 protein is CASSPTRGYGYTF. The CDR3 DNA is TGCGCCAGCAGCCCAACCCGGGGCTATGGCTACACCTTC.

This clonotype turned up a few times. J is TRBJ2-2 and V is TRBV4-1, with 9 bases aligning to TRBD1. This CDR3 is 17 amino acids long. Looked up from germline, CDR1 is MGHRA and CDR2 is YSYEKL. After removal of 4 bases from V and 6 bases from J, the junction contained 12 bases not matched to a gene. CDR3 nucleotide sequence: TGCGCCAGCAGCCCCAATCACCGACAGGGGGTTTCCGGGGAGCTGTTTTTT. It codes for CASSPNHRQGVSGELFF.